This passage covers 32 T cell receptor beta chains from one sample sequenced in a study of CD8+CD57+ T cells in acquired aplastic anemia listed by TCRdb under 2018. Flow cytometry had shown CD8+CD57+ cell expansion in the patients selected for sequencing. TCRdb records Illumina HiSeq 2000 as the sequencer. TCR beta VDJ combination and CDR3 sequence profiling used genomic DNA as the template. The public reads were run again by TCRdb, first through fastp at Q25 and then through MiXCR, and only productive beta chains were kept. Rows merge per CDR3 protein into single entries with the most common DNA and genes. Counted in this sample were around 150,000 distinct CDR3 sequences; 71% of them appeared once. Of the sample, approximately 48% falls within the top ten clones. Material: sorted CD4+, CD8+, or CD8+CD57+ T cells (not recorded which) from PBMCs. The receptors were sampled from a human donor with aplastic anemia.

CDR3 sequence (DNA): TGCGCCAGCAGCTTGGATGGGGGCAATGAGCAGTTCTTC. It translates to CASSLDGGNEQFF. The chain joins TRBV5-1 to TRBJ2-1; D assignment may be TRBD1 or TRBD2 (5 bases each). V was pared by 0 bases and J by 6 bases, with 7 bases between. Germline V CDR1 and CDR2: SGHRS, YFSETQ. The CDR3 length is 13 residues.

J is TRBJ1-2 and V is TRBV5-1, with D possibly being TRBD1 (5 bases). The CDR3 has 15 residues. The germline V gene has CDR1 SGHRS and CDR2 YFSETQ. V shed 0 bases and J shed 2 bases, with 11 bases lying between them. CDR3 region: CASSLGGTINYGYTF. CDR3 nucleotide sequence: TGCGCCAGCAGCTTGGGGGGGACGATCAACTATGGCTACACCTTC.

The chain employs TRBV9 and TRBJ2-5, with 9 bases identical to TRBD2. Germline CDR1 is SGDLS and CDR2 is YYNGEE. Germline trimming cut 4 bases from V and 4 bases from J; bases unmatched to any gene: 2. The CDR3 length is 13 residues. The CDR3 sequence is CASSQGLAETQYF. The CDR3 DNA sequence: TGTGCCAGCAGCCAGGGACTAGCAGAGACCCAGTACTTC.

This clonotype showed up just once. The V call is TRBV20-1, the J call TRBJ1-2; D is uncertain. The V gene's germline CDR1 is DFQATT and CDR2 SNEGSKA (reference sequence). The CDR3 totals 14 residues. The V end lost 0 bases, the J end lost 4 bases, and 12 bases lay between the germline ends. CDR3 sequence reads: CSAREGAGLYGYTF. CDR3 DNA: TGCAGTGCTAGAGAAGGTGCCGGACTCTATGGCTACACCTTC.

This clonotype has a single count. The chain uses TRBV7-9 and TRBJ2-6; the D gene is possibly TRBD1 (6 bases). V was shortened by 5 bases and J by 4 bases, with 12 bases between the two germline ends. The CDR3 contains 15 residues. The germline V gene encodes CDR1 SEHNR and CDR2 FQNEAQ (reference sequence). The CDR3 loop is CASSARGTGANVLTF. CDR3 nucleotides: TGTGCCAGCAGCGCTAGGGGGACCGGGGCCAACGTCCTGACTTTC.

In its sample, this clonotype was seen once. This rearrangement joins TRBV25-1 to TRBJ2-5; D is ambiguous. CDR3 size: 13 residues. Per the germline V gene, CDR1 is MGHDK and CDR2 is SYGVNS. V shed 4 bases and J shed 4 bases, with 10 bases lying between them. CDR3 nucleotides: TGTGCCAGCAGTGGGAGCAGGTCAGAGACCCAGTACTTC. It encodes CASSGSRSETQYF.

The CDR3 protein is CASSIGTASTDTQYF. CDR3 nucleotides: TGTGCCAGTAGTATAGGGACAGCTAGCACAGATACGCAGTATTTT. The rearrangement joins TRBV19 to TRBJ2-3, with D maybe TRBD1 (6 bases). Germline V gene lookup returns CDR1 LNHDA and CDR2 SQIVND (reference sequence). The CDR3 covers 15 residues. V was clipped by 1 base and J by 0 bases, with 8 bases between them.

J is TRBJ2-2 and V is TRBV20-1, with TRBD2 identical over 8 bases. The CDR3 covers 14 residues. The germline V gene has CDR1 DFQATT and CDR2 SNEGSKA (reference sequence). J gave up 3 bases and V 5 bases, and 5 bases lay outside the gene matches. The DNA for the CDR3 is TGCAGTGCTTCCCGGGGGGGGGACACCGGGGAGCTGTTTTTT. It translates to CSASRGGDTGELFF.

This clonotype has more than one count but fewer than ten. V gene TRBV2 combines with J gene TRBJ2-1; 9 bases fit TRBD1. With 4 bases clipped from V and 9 bases from J, the junction kept 13 bases outside the gene matches. Per germline, CDR1 SNHLY and CDR2 FYNNEI. This CDR3 spans 16 amino acids. CDR3 bases: TGTGCCAGCAGTGGGAAGGGGACAGGGTCTCCTGTTGAGCAGTTCTTC. Protein sequence: CASSGKGTGSPVEQFF.

CDR3 in amino acids: CASKRPGLGTDTQYF. The CDR3 DNA reads TGCGCCAGCAAGAGACCGGGACTAGGAACAGATACGCAGTATTTT. The genes are TRBV10-2 and TRBJ2-3; 8 bases line up with TRBD2. There are 15 residues in the CDR3. V lost 7 bases and J lost 3; bases outside the gene matches: 9. Germline loops: CDR1 WSHSY, CDR2 SAAADI.

The chain has TRBV6-2 or TRBV6-3 and TRBJ2-2; D assignment may be TRBD1 or TRBD2 (6 bases each). The CDR3 extends over 14 amino acids. Trimming took 11 bases from V and 3 from J, leaving 16 bases between them. The germline gives CDR1 MNHEY, CDR2 SVGEGT. DNA of the CDR3: TGTGCCGCCCGGGGGCTTTTTGACACCGGGGAGCTGTTTTTT. As protein: CAARGLFDTGELFF.

This clonotype is a singleton in its sample. A read error may produce the germline difference seen at one junction end. The chain recombines TRBV7-7 with TRBJ2-3, with a weak D call TRBD2 (6 bases). There are 15 residues in the CDR3. The germline gives CDR1 SSHAT, CDR2 FNYEAQ (reference sequence). The CDR3 here is CASSPVVGGPDTQYF. In nucleotides, the CDR3 is TGTGCTAGCAGCCCGGTTGTGGGAGGACCAGATACGCAGTATTTT. Combining the CDR3 with reference TRBV7-7 and TRBJ2-3 gives the whole variable domain GAGVSQSPRYKVTKRGQDVTLRCDPISSHATLYWYQQALGQGPEFLTYFNYEAQPDKSGLPSDRFSAERPEGSISTLTIQRTEQRDSAMYRCASSPVVGGPDTQYFGPGTRLTVL.

The count of this clonotype is one. V usage is TRBV7-8 and J usage is TRBJ2-5; 9 bases agree with TRBD1. The germline V gene has CDR1 SGHVS and CDR2 FQNEAQ. Trimming cost V 6 bases and J 4 bases; bases outside gene matches: 9. This CDR3 is built from 15 residues. CDR3 amino acids: CASRSNRGRGETQYF. The CDR3 nucleotides are TGTGCCAGCAGGAGTAACAGGGGGCGAGGAGAGACCCAGTACTTC.

This clonotype turned up a few times. This chain links TRBV9 with TRBJ2-7; D call uncertain. The germline V gene encodes CDR1 SGDLS and CDR2 YYNGEE. The CDR3 loop spans 15 amino acids. V dropped 4 bases and J dropped 3 bases, with 17 bases sitting between them. The CDR3 reads CASSPTTAGNYEQYF. The CDR3 DNA reads as TGTGCCAGCAGCCCTACGACGGCAGGTAACTACGAGCAGTACTTC.

This chain connects TRBV4-2 to TRBJ2-6; TRBD2 might be the D (6 bases). The length of the CDR3 is 17 residues. V dropped 1 base and J dropped 3 bases, with 13 bases sitting between them. CDR1 is LGHNA, CDR2 YNFKEQ, per germline. CDR3 loop: CASSQVSAGCGANVLTF. The CDR3, as DNA: TGTGCCAGCAGCCAAGTTTCGGCGGGGTGTGGGGCCAACGTCCTGACTTTC.

V and J are TRBV7-9 and TRBJ2-5; TRBD2 agrees at 8 bases. Germline-derived CDR1 and CDR2 are SEHNR and FQNEAQ (reference sequence). J lost 4 bases, V lost 5 bases, and 12 bases had no gene match. The CDR3 is 16 residues long. The CDR3 loop reads CASSLALVAGPETQYF. CDR3 DNA sequence: TGTGCCAGCAGCCTCGCCTTGGTAGCGGGGCCAGAGACCCAGTACTTC.

The genes are TRBV7-6 and TRBJ1-1; D gene uncertain. V lost 2 bases and J 1 base, leaving 5 bases between the germline ends. The CDR3 extends over 13 amino acids. Germline V gene lookup returns CDR1 SGHVS and CDR2 FNYEAQ. Here the CDR3 DNA reads TGTGCCAGCAGCTTACACAAGAACACTGAAGCTTTCTTT. This sequence encodes CASSLHKNTEAFF.

The table lists this clonotype with a few counts. The chain uses TRBV7-8 and TRBJ1-2; D is unresolved. CDR1 is SGHVS, CDR2 FQNEAQ, per germline. The CDR3 is 12 amino acids. The V end was cut by 6 bases, the J end by 3 bases, with 8 bases between. The CDR3 sequence is CASSVGDYGYTF. As DNA, the CDR3 is TGTGCCAGCAGTGTGGGAGACTATGGCTACACCTTC.

The CDR3 here is CAISYRDTGGEQFF. Here the CDR3 DNA reads TGTGCCATCAGTTACCGGGACACGGGGGGTGAGCAGTTCTTC. The V and J genes are TRBV10-3 and TRBJ2-1; TRBD2 might be the D (7 bases). V was cut by 5 bases and J by 9 bases, with 17 bases left in between. Germline V lookup: CDR1 ENHRY, CDR2 SYGVKD. The CDR3 loop spans 14 amino acids.

CDR3 sequence reads: CASSDTPTGTETSYEQYF. In DNA form, the CDR3 reads TGTGCCAGCAGTGACACGCCCACCGGGACGGAGACGTCCTACGAGCAGTACTTC. V is TRBV7-8 and J is TRBJ2-7; D may correspond to TRBD1 or TRBD2 (5 bases each). The germline CDR1 and CDR2 sequences are SGHVS and FQNEAQ. The CDR3 has 18 residues. The ends were cut back, 6 bases at V and 1 base at J, with 25 bases in the middle.

This clonotype was seen only a few times. The chain carries TRBV2 and TRBJ1-2, with 10 nucleotides matching TRBD1. In germline, CDR1 is SNHLY, CDR2 FYNNEI. This CDR3 is built from 16 residues. V trimming: 2 bases; J trimming: 5 bases; junction bases outside the gene matches: 8. In DNA form, the CDR3 reads TGTGCCAGCAGTGAATTAAGGACAGGGGGACCGTATGGCTACACCTTC. This sequence encodes CASSELRTGGPYGYTF.

This clonotype appeared many times. The V and J genes are TRBV10-1 and TRBJ2-1; D remains ambiguous. This CDR3 spans 14 amino acids. The V gene's germline CDR1 is WNHNN and CDR2 SYGVQD (reference sequence). Trimming pared 0 bases from V and 3 bases from J, leaving 6 bases between. CDR3 sequence (DNA): TGCGCCAGCAGTGAGTCCACCGACTACAATGAGCAGTTCTTC. This sequence encodes CASSESTDYNEQFF.

The gene calls are TRBV15 and TRBJ2-3, with 7 bases that match TRBD1. Germline V gene sequence: CDR1 LNHNV, CDR2 YYDKDF (reference sequence). This CDR3 has 15 residues. Unmatched junction bases numbered 1, after V lost 0 bases and J lost 1 base. The CDR3 nucleotides read TGTGCCACCAGCAGAGATACAGGGGGCACAGATACGCAGTATTTT. It is translated as CATSRDTGGTDTQYF.

The V gene is TRBV20-1, the J gene TRBJ1-1, with 8 bases fitting TRBD1. The CDR3 consists of 15 residues. J was trimmed by 2 bases and V by 4 bases; bases with no gene match: 9. Germline-derived CDR1 and CDR2 are DFQATT and SNEGSKA (reference sequence). CDR3 nucleotides: TGCAGTGCTAAGGAGCCAGGGGGCCTAAACACTGAAGCTTTCTTT. Its protein is CSAKEPGGLNTEAFF.

This chain connects TRBV7-8 to TRBJ1-1; D remains unclear. With 5 bases removed from V and 5 bases from J, the gap between germline ends came to 6 bases. The CDR3 is 11 amino acids. From germline, CDR1 is SGHVS and CDR2 FQNEAQ. The CDR3 nucleotides are TGTGCCAGCAGCCGAGTGACTGAAGCTTTCTTT. This encodes CASSRVTEAFF.

This clonotype was detected a few times. This CDR3 fails to terminate in the conserved phenylalanine or tryptophan, so it likely reflects a read error. It is unclear where the CDR3 begins or ends on the DNA, so no DNA is shown, and the CDR3 is as TCRdb lists it. The chain carries TRBV7-9 and TRBJ2-2. The germline V gene has CDR1 SEHNR and CDR2 FQNEAQ (reference sequence). The CDR3 is 11 residues long, counting both termini. CDR3 sequence: CASSLEGRYFS.

The chain has TRBV9 and TRBJ2-2; 8 positions agree with TRBD2. The length of the CDR3 is 14 residues. Germline V gene data show CDR1 as SGDLS and CDR2 as YYNGEE. The V gene end was trimmed by 5 bases and the J gene end by 7 bases; junction bases not matched to a gene: 7. Here the CDR3 DNA reads TGTGCCAGCAGTACCGGGGGGGCCAGCGGGGAGCTGTTTTTT. Its translation is CASSTGGASGELFF.

This chain joins TRBV10-3 and TRBJ1-1; TRBD1 aligns across 7 bases. V trimming: 7 bases; J trimming: 4 bases; junction bases outside the gene matches: 12. This CDR3 has 15 amino acids. Germline V lookup: CDR1 ENHRY, CDR2 SYGVKD. The CDR3 protein is CAIKEEGATVTEAFF. CDR3 DNA: TGTGCCATCAAAGAGGAGGGGGCGACTGTCACTGAAGCTTTCTTT.

V and J are TRBV11-2 and TRBJ2-7, with 8 positions matching TRBD1. The CDR3 runs to 14 residues. V trimming: 5 bases; J trimming: 4 bases; junction bases outside the gene matches: 7. CDR1 SGHAT and CDR2 FQNNGV come from the germline V gene. CDR3 sequence: CASSLWTGRYEQYF. As DNA, the CDR3 is TGTGCCAGCAGCCTCTGGACAGGGAGGTACGAGCAGTACTTC.

The chain carries TRBV19 and TRBJ1-1; TRBD1 is a possible D gene (5 bases). The CDR3 is made up of 15 amino acids. V was shortened by 4 bases and J by 3 bases, with 15 bases between the two germline ends. The germline CDR1 and CDR2 sequences are LNHDA and SQIVND (reference sequence). CDR3: CASSTGTASDTEAFF. The CDR3 nucleotides read TGTGCCAGTAGTACCGGGACGGCATCCGACACTGAAGCTTTCTTT.

The chain employs TRBV5-5 and TRBJ2-1; D tentatively reads TRBD1 or TRBD2 (5 bases each). The germline gives CDR1 SGHKS, CDR2 YYEKEE (reference sequence). Trimming shortened V by 6 bases and J by 5 bases, and 18 bases separated the two germline ends. The CDR3 has 15 amino acids. Here the CDR3 reads CASIPYVGVNNEQFF. CDR3 nucleotides: TGTGCCAGCATCCCCTACGTGGGGGTAAACAATGAGCAGTTCTTC.

This clonotype was seen once. The chain combines TRBV12-3 or TRBV12-4 with TRBJ2-7, with D perhaps matching TRBD2 (5 bases). The V and J ends lost 5 bases and 5 bases respectively, with 16 bases between them. This CDR3 has 14 amino acids. The CDR3 nucleotides are TGTGCCAGCAGTCCGTCTCCGGGGTTCGACGAGCAGTACTTC. Amino acids: CASSPSPGFDEQYF.